Presented here are 6 T cell receptor beta chains from one specimen sequenced in a study of Graves' ophthalmopathy and Graves' hyperthyroidism. Transcripts of RNA were the source for amplifying TCR beta CDR3 regions. Amplification began with first-round RT-PCR using HTBI primers, then second-round multiplex PCR was performed. TCRdb independently ran MiXCR on the multiplex PCR reads; one entry per CDR3 protein. The sample has approximately 210,000 distinct CDR3 sequences; under 30% are singletons. The sequenced sample was peripheral blood. These receptors were taken from a man aged 45 to 65 with Graves' ophthalmopathy.

This clonotype was recorded at least ten times. The CDR3 region is CSVSHRGNQPQHF. CDR3 bases: TGCAGCGTCTCCCACCGGGGTAATCAGCCCCAGCATTTT. The chain links TRBV29-1 to TRBJ1-5; D not certain. The CDR3 has 13 residues. Trimming stripped 6 bases from V and 4 bases from J, with 13 bases between. CDR1 and CDR2 (germline): SQVTM, ANQGSEA.

Ten or more counts support this clonotype. Here the CDR3 DNA reads TGCGCCAGCAGCCAATCGGCGTGGGGCAGGAGCAACTATGGCTACACCTTC. Amino acid sequence: CASSQSAWGRSNYGYTF. The V and J genes are TRBV4-1 and TRBJ1-2, with D perhaps matching TRBD1 (5 bases). Germline CDR1 and CDR2: MGHRA and YSYEKL. This CDR3 has 17 amino acids. Trimming pared 2 bases from V and 2 bases from J, leaving 18 bases between.

At least ten counts were recorded for this clonotype. The chain is built from TRBV7-2 and TRBJ1-5; maybe TRBD1 (5 bases). The CDR3 covers 15 residues. Trimming shortened V by 4 bases and J by 4 bases, and 14 bases separated the two germline ends. The germline V gene encodes CDR1 SGHTA and CDR2 FQGNSA. The CDR3 coding sequence is TGTGCCAGCAGCTCCGGGACGGTAGCGAATCAGCCCCAGCATTTT. This codes for CASSSGTVANQPQHF.

The sample holds many counts of this clonotype. The chain links TRBV14 to TRBJ1-6, with D perhaps matching TRBD1 (5 bases). The CDR3 extends over 16 amino acids. V was cut by 0 bases and J by 6 bases, with 12 bases left in between. Looked up from germline, CDR1 is SGHDN and CDR2 is FVKESK. CDR3 bases: TGTGCCAGCAGCCAAGATTGGCGGCAGGGTAATTCACCCCTCCACTTT. This sequence encodes CASSQDWRQGNSPLHF. Together with reference TRBV14 and TRBJ1-6, the CDR3 gives the full variable domain: EAGVTQFPSHSVIEKGQTVTLRCDPISGHDNLYWYRRVMGKEIKFLLHFVKESKQDESGMPNNRFLAERTGGTYSTLKVQPAELEDSGVYFCASSQDWRQGNSPLHFGNGTRLTVT.

This clonotype was recorded many times. The J gene is TRBJ1-1, the V gene TRBV19; 7 bases line up with TRBD1. The J segment lost 3 bases and the V segment lost 4 bases, leaving 11 bases of the junction unmatched. The CDR3 runs to 16 residues. Germline V lookup: CDR1 LNHDA, CDR2 SQIVND (reference sequence). The chain's CDR3 is CASSKTTGRGDTEAFF. The CDR3, as DNA: TGTGCCAGTAGTAAAACGACAGGGCGGGGCGACACTGAAGCTTTCTTT. Full variable domain (outside the CDR3, taken from reference TRBV19 and TRBJ1-1): DGGITQSPKYLFRKEGQNVTLSCEQNLNHDAMYWYRQDPGQGLRLIYYSQIVNDFQKGDIAEGYSVSREKKESFPLTVTSAQKNPTAFYLCASSKTTGRGDTEAFFGQGTRLTVV.

The J gene is TRBJ2-5, the V gene TRBV12-3 or TRBV12-4, with D tentatively TRBD1 or TRBD2 (5 bases each). CDR3 length: 14 amino acids. The ends were cut back, 6 bases at V and 2 bases at J, with 13 bases in the middle. This CDR3 reads CASRQGWGQETQYF. The CDR3 DNA is TGTGCCAGCAGACAAGGATGGGGGCAAGAGACCCAGTACTTC.